This entry lists 13 T cell receptor beta chains sequenced from one sample in a study of blood T cell repertoires in COVID-19. Profiling relied on immunoSEQ multiplex PCR, and the TCRdb table lists in-frame clones only, not all of them. The sample lists around 400,000 clones, about 90% occurring once. The sequenced sample was peripheral blood. All receptors come from a woman between 25 and 40 years old with COVID-19, enrolled during active disease.

J is TRBJ2-5 and V is TRBV7-2, with a weak D call TRBD1 (6 bases). The germline V and J ends were trimmed by 6 bases and 4 bases, with 12 bases remaining between them. Germline values: CDR1 SGHTA, CDR2 FQGNSA. The CDR3 has 13 residues. This chain's CDR3 is CASSKTGPETQYF. CDR3 nucleotide sequence: TGTGCCAGCAGTAAGACAGGCCCAGAGACCCAGTACTTC.

The chain combines TRBV7-2 with TRBJ2-1; TRBD2 agrees at 11 bases. CDR3 length: 15 amino acids. The germline V gene encodes CDR1 SGHTA and CDR2 FQGNSA. V was pared by 3 bases and J by 6 bases, with 4 bases of the junction left unmatched. CDR3 nucleotide sequence: TGTGCCAGCAGCTTCACTAGCGGGAGTTCCAATGAGCAGTTCTTC. This translates into CASSFTSGSSNEQFF.

The chain joins TRBV9 to TRBJ2-3, with D unresolved. Trimming stripped 2 bases from V and 0 bases from J, with 7 bases between. Germline V lookup: CDR1 SGDLS, CDR2 YYNGEE. The CDR3 has 14 residues. The chain's CDR3 is CASSVSGSTDTQYF. CDR3 coding DNA: TGTGCCAGCAGCGTTTCAGGAAGCACAGATACGCAGTATTTT.

The J gene is TRBJ2-7, the V gene TRBV5-1; 7 bases align to TRBD1. The CDR3 is 14 residues long. The germline V gene encodes CDR1 SGHRS and CDR2 YFSETQ. J was trimmed by 3 bases and V by 0 bases; bases with no gene match: 3. CDR3 protein: CASSLVGQFYEQYF. CDR3 nucleotides: TGCGCCAGCAGCTTGGTGGGACAGTTCTACGAGCAGTACTTC.

Concerning this clone itself: Other DNA sequences in this sample translate to the same CDR3. J is TRBJ2-3 and V is TRBV5-1; 7 bases are a match to TRBD2. The length of the CDR3 is 16 residues. The germline CDR1 and CDR2 sequences are SGHRS and YFSETQ. J was trimmed by 0 bases and V by 0 bases; bases with no gene match: 4. The CDR3, as DNA: TGCGCCAGCAGCTTGGGAGCTAGCGGAAGCACAGATACGCAGTATTTT. Protein product: CASSLGASGSTDTQYF.

The V and J genes are TRBV7-9 and TRBJ2-3; tentatively, D is TRBD2 (5 bases). CDR1 SEHNR and CDR2 FQNEAQ come from the germline V gene (reference sequence). This CDR3 contains 15 residues. Trimming left V 2 bases short and J 2 bases short, with 11 bases between. This chain's CDR3 is CASSLRESFTDTQYF. In nucleotides, the CDR3 is TGTGCCAGCAGCTTACGGGAAAGCTTCACAGATACGCAGTATTTT.

The chain recombines TRBV2 with TRBJ2-5; D is unresolved. The germline CDR1 and CDR2 sequences are SNHLY and FYNNEI. The CDR3 length is 13 residues. Trimming stripped 7 bases from V and 5 bases from J, with 14 bases between. The CDR3 spells CASNFRVHETQYF. CDR3 nucleotide sequence: TGTGCCAGCAATTTTCGGGTCCATGAGACCCAGTACTTC.

The chain combines TRBV3-1 (or the pseudogene TRBV3-2) with TRBJ2-3; no clear D. CDR1 is LGHDT, CDR2 YNNKEL, per germline (reference sequence). This CDR3 region has 13 residues. Trimming pared 0 bases from V and 4 bases from J, leaving 5 bases between. The CDR3 reads CASSQDIPDTQYF. The CDR3 coding sequence is TGTGCCAGCAGCCAAGATATCCCAGATACGCAGTATTTT.

This clone has just one count. The chain carries TRBV2 and TRBJ1-5, with D possibly TRBD1 on 5 matching bases. Germline CDR1 reads SNHLY; CDR2 reads FYNNEI. Trimming left V 8 bases short and J 3 bases short, with 11 bases between. This CDR3 has 13 amino acids. The CDR3 sequence: CASGAQYNQPQHF. Here the CDR3 DNA reads TGTGCCAGCGGGGCCCAGTACAATCAGCCCCAGCATTTT.

The V call is TRBV7-9, the J call TRBJ2-2; D is perhaps TRBD2 (5 bases). CDR1 is SEHNR and CDR2 is FQNEAQ in the germline V gene (reference sequence). V lost 5 bases and J 2 bases, leaving 15 bases between the germline ends. The CDR3 has 16 residues. The CDR3 protein is CASSPPSGVNTGELFF. Here the CDR3 DNA reads TGTGCCAGCAGCCCCCCCAGCGGAGTTAACACCGGGGAGCTGTTTTTT.

The chain combines TRBV4-2 with TRBJ1-6; the D gene is possibly TRBD1 (6 bases). The V end lost 0 bases, the J end lost 9 bases, and 12 bases lay between the germline ends. Germline CDR1 and CDR2: LGHNA and YNFKEQ. CDR3 length equals 15 residues. CDR3 in DNA: TGTGCCAGCAGCCAAGATGAAAACAGGGTTTCACCCCTCCACTTT. Protein: CASSQDENRVSPLHF.

The rearrangement joins TRBV18 to TRBJ1-4, with 8 positions matching TRBD1. The CDR3 covers 16 residues. Trimming at V came to 3 bases and at J to 6 bases, leaving 9 bases not matched to a gene. Germline loops: CDR1 KGHSH, CDR2 LQKENI. Here the CDR3 DNA reads TGTGCCAGCTCACCGTCCTCGCAGGGGGCCTATGAAAAACTGTTTTTT. Translated: CASSPSSQGAYEKLFF. The full variable domain, in which reference TRBV18 and TRBJ1-4 provide the parts outside the CDR3, is NAGVMQNPRHLVRRRGQEARLRCSPMKGHSHVYWYRQLPEEGLKFMVYLQKENIIDESGMPKERFSAEFPKEGPSILRIQQVVRGDSAAYFCASSPSSQGAYEKLFFGSGTQLSVL.

The chain links TRBV28 to TRBJ2-1, with a weak D call TRBD2 (5 bases). The CDR3 length is 15 residues. V shed 3 bases and J shed 7 bases, with 16 bases lying between them. Germline loops: CDR1 MDHEN, CDR2 SYDVKM. The CDR3 DNA reads as TGTGCCAGCAGTTTCTCTTACTCGGGGTGGAATGAGCAGTTCTTC. This encodes CASSFSYSGWNEQFF.